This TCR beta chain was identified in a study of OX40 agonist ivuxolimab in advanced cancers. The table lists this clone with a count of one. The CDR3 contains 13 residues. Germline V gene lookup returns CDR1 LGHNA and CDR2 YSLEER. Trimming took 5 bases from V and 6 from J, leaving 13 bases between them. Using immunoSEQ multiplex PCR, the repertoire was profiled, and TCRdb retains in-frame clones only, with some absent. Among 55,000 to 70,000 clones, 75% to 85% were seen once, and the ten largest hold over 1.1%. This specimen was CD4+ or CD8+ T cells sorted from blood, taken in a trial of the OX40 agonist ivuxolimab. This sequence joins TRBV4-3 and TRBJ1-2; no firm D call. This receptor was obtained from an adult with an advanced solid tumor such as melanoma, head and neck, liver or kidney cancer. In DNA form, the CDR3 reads TGCGCCAGCAGCTTGGACGGACCTGATGGCTACACCTTC. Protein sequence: CASSLDGPDGYTF.